This T cell receptor beta chain was observed in a study of blood T cell repertoires in COVID-19 (dated by TCRdb to the early 2020s). A note on the overall study: Samples from collaborators originated in the United States, Italy and Spain and spanned both the acute and convalescent phases of COVID-19. The prospective study material was composed of cDNA or gDNA derived from T cells, B-cell-depleted T cells, or PBMCs. Deeply sampled blood TCRbeta repertoires from subjects exposed to, actively infected with, or recovered from COVID-19 were included in the dataset. The repertoires were made available in a free public database intended to serve as a resource for research on the immune response to SARS-CoV-2. Samples were obtained from the ongoing ImmuneRACE study (first 160 participants) and from some 1,300 subjects provided by 6 global collaborators. The sample metadata nearly always contained a de-identified subject ID, COVID-19 status, age in years and sex. Where available, HLA class I and class II types were obtained from metadata supplied by the sample provider rather than from assay-based typing. The research as a whole found: How much clinical and demographic metadata was included differed by source and by participant, and the metadata was provided uncurated.

A word on this clone: The antigen it binds to is not known. No base quality information exists; no much larger clone differs at one position.

The CDR3 goes from the cysteine to the phenylalanine over 12 residues. CDR3 DNA is the only sequence kept; it has 36 bases, read in frame from the first base. V is cut back by 5 bases and J by 7 bases, with 3 bases in the junction unmatched. TCRbeta CDR3 regions were amplified from genomic DNA by means of the immunoSEQ Assay, a bias-controlled multiplex PCR. For the original study's pipeline: Within the assay, amplification of reference gene primers was used to estimate how many nucleated cells each sample contained. Sequence reads were collapsed and filtered to measure the absolute abundance of every unique TCRbeta CDR3 rearrangement. For each sample, productive Simpson clonality was calculated by taking the square root of Simpson's diversity index across productive rearrangements. Not all clones reach the TCRdb copy of this immuneACCESS table, which keeps in-frame sequences only. Checked studies attribute under half of the gap to unresolved V genes and leave the rest unexplained. V and J calls and clone size are given by that table; D and trimming were obtained from the DNA. Across this sample there are about 46,000 clones, with about 83% seen only once. Around 6.1% of the sample is in the top ten clones.

Whole blood was collected in K2EDTA tubes by collaborating institutions according to the institutions' own protocols. For TCRbeta analysis, collaborator samples were shipped as frozen whole blood, as isolated PBMCs, or as DNA extracted from either sample type. The chain is made from TRBV12-3 or TRBV12-4 and TRBJ1-1; a stretch of 8 junction bases matches TRBD1. This receptor was obtained from a woman of 80 years or more with acute or convalescent COVID-19. Sequencing input: peripheral blood. DNA sequence: TGTGCCAGCAGTCAGACAGGGGTTGAAGCTTTCTTT. It translates to CASSQTGVEAFF.